This T cell receptor (beta chain) was captured by sequencing in a study of shared clonotypes between healthy human individuals. The study enrolled healthy HIV-negative adults without recent acute infections or vaccinations as donors. Study results and limitations: Despite large depth, sorted-subset datasets appeared incompletely sequenced. Memory subsets had estimated richness that was generally smaller than that of naive subsets.

The genomic DNA of each subset was split evenly across several immunoSEQ plates. TCRdb keeps only in-frame clones here, not all; method: immunoSEQ multiplex PCR. The data hold approximately 95,000 clones, with less than 80% observed a single time. Note on this clone: Its target is not known.

Germline V lookup: CDR1 MGHDK, CDR2 SYGVNS. Trimming cost V 8 bases and J 4 bases; bases outside gene matches: 16. The CDR3 covers 18 residues. This sequence joins TRBV25-1 and TRBJ2-3; TRBD2 aligns across 12 bases. The receptor was isolated from a man aged 25 to 40 in good health. Input material: memory CD8+ T cells sorted from blood. Subset given: CD45RO+ cells pooled with CCR7-negative TemRA cells. CDR3 protein: CASHQAGLAGGHADTQYF. The CDR3 DNA sequence: TGTGCCAGCCACCAAGCAGGGCTAGCGGGAGGGCACGCAGATACGCAGTATTTT.